This paragraph covers one T cell receptor (beta chain) sequence. Its specificity is not known. One end of the junction does not line up with germline, which may come from a read error. CDR1 SGHAT and CDR2 FQNNGV come from the germline V gene. There are 13 residues in the CDR3. This sample was included in a study of post-analysis software for immune sequencing data. TCR beta cDNA libraries had unique molecular identifiers. TCRdb independently ran MiXCR on the PCR reads; one entry per CDR3 protein. The table records 700,000 to 900,000 distinct CDR3 sequences, under 60% of them present only once. The study's findings and limits: Comparison of patients with controls showed about 5 TRBV segments more frequent in patients, TRBV5-6, TRBV5-1 and TRBV20-1 among them.

The chain carries TRBV11-2 and TRBJ1-2; no clear D. This clonotype originated in a girl between 5 and 17 years old with multiple sclerosis. Sequences were obtained from blood. CDR3 nucleotide sequence: TGCGCCAGCAGCTTAGAATTAGGAGATGGCTACACCTTC. Protein: CASSLELGDGYTF.